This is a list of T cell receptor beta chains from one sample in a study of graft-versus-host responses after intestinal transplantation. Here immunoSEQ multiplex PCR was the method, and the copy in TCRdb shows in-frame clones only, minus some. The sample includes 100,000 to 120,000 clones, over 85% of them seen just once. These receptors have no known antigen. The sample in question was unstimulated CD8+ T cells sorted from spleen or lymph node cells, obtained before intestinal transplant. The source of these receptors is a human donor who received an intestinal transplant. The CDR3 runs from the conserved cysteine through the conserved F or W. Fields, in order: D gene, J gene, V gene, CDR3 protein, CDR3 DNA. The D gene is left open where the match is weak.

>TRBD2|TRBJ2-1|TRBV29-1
CSVEYLAGGRDEQFF
TGCAGCGTTGAATATCTTGCGGGAGGGAGGGATGAGCAGTTCTTC
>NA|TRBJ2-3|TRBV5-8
CASSFQWQGTEGTDTQYF
TGTGCCAGCAGCTTTCAATGGCAGGGGACGGAGGGCACAGATACGCAGTATTTT
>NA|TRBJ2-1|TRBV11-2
CASIKLSRSSYNEQFF
TGTGCCAGCATCAAGCTTAGCCGGAGCTCCTACAATGAGCAGTTCTTC
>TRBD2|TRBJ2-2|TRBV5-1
CASSQTSGKIGELFF
TGCGCCAGCAGCCAGACTAGCGGGAAAATCGGGGAGCTGTTTTTT
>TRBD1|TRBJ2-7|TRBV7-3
CASSSGTGDDEQYF
TGTGCCAGCAGCTCTGGGACAGGGGACGACGAGCAGTACTTC
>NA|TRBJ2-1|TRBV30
CAWSIGITSYNEQFF
TGTGCCTGGAGTATCGGGATAACCTCCTACAATGAGCAGTTCTTC
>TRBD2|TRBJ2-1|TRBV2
CASSTGGYYNEQFF
TGTGCCAGCAGTACGGGAGGATACTACAATGAGCAGTTCTTC
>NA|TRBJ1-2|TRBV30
CAWRLEVFGYTF
TGTGCCTGGAGGTTGGAAGTTTTTGGCTACACCTTC
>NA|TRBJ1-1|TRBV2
CASGRTVTSNTEAFF
TGTGCCAGCGGAAGGACGGTAACGTCGAACACTGAAGCTTTCTTT
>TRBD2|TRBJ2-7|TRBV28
CASSAGLADADGQYF
TGTGCCAGCAGTGCCGGACTAGCGGACGCAGACGGGCAGTACTTC
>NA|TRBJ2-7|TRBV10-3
CAISESRGRDYEQYF
TGTGCCATCAGTGAGTCGAGGGGCCGAGACTACGAGCAGTACTTC
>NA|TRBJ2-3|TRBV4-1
CASSREGRTDTQYF
TGCGCCAGCAGTAGAGAGGGCCGCACAGATACGCAGTATTTT
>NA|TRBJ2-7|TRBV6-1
CASSEGGYTGSGEQYF
TGTGCCAGCAGTGAAGGCGGATACACAGGGTCGGGTGAGCAGTACTTC
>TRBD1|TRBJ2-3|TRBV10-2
CASSEGPGTGTQYF
TGCGCCAGCAGTGAGGGTCCCGGGACAGGGACGCAGTATTTT
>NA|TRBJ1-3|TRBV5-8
CASTPGPSSGNTIYF
TGTGCCTCCACCCCCGGGCCCAGCTCTGGAAACACCATATATTTT
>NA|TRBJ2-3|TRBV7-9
CASSLASGIFTDTQYF
TGTGCCAGCAGCTTAGCCTCCGGGATCTTCACAGATACGCAGTATTTT
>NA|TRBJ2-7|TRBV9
CASSVSHGGNYEQYF
TGTGCCAGCAGCGTGAGCCACGGCGGGAACTACGAGCAGTACTTC
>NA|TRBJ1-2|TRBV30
CAWSWQGKGNGYTF
TGTGCCTGGAGTTGGCAGGGGAAGGGTAATGGCTACACCTTC